This T cell receptor (beta chain) was retrieved from a study of shared T cell receptors in the human thymus. V lost 5 bases, J lost 4 bases, and 5 bases lay in between. The germline V gene encodes CDR1 WNHNN and CDR2 SYGVQD (reference sequence). CDR3 length equals 11 residues. Generated by immunoSEQ multiplex PCR, the TCRdb table keeps only in-frame clones and is missing some. The table lists around 65,000 clones, roughly 95% of them singletons, with roughly 0.033% in the top ten. The chain is built from TRBV10-1 and TRBJ2-5; the D is unclear. The sequence came from a human donor. The sequenced sample was thymocytes. In nucleotides, the CDR3 is TGCGCCAGCAGTACAACAGAGACCCAGTACTTC. This sequence encodes CASSTTETQYF.